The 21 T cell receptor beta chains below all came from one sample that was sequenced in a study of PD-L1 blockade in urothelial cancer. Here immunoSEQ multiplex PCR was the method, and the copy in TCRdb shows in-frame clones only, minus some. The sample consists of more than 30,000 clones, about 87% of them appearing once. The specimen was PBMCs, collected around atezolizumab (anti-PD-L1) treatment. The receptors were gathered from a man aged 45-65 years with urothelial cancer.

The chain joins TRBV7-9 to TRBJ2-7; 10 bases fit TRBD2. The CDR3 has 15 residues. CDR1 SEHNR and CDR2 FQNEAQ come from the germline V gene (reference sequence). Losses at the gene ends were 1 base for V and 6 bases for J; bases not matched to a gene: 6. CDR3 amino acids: CASSLDWEREGEQYF. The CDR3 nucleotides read TGTGCCAGCAGCTTAGATTGGGAGCGGGAGGGCGAGCAGTACTTC.

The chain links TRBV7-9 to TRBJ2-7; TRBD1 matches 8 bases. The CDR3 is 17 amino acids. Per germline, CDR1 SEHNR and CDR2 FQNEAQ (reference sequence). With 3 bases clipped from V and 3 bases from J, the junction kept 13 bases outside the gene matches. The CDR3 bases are TGTGCCAGCAGCTTTATTGGTACAGGGGGACTCTTCTACGAGCAGTACTTC. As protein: CASSFIGTGGLFYEQYF.

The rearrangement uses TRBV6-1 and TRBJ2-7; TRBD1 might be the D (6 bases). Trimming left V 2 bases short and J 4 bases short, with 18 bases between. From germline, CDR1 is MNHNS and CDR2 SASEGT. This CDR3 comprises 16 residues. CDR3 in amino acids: CASSEPRGRILYEQYF. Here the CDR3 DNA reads TGTGCCAGCAGTGAACCCAGGGGCCGGATTCTATACGAGCAGTACTTC.

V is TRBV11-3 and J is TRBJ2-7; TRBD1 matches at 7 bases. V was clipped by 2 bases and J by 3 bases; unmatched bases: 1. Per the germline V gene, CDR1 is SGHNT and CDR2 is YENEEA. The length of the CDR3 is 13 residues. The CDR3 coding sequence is TGTGCCAGCAGCTTACGGGACAGCTACGAGCAGTACTTC. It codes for CASSLRDSYEQYF.

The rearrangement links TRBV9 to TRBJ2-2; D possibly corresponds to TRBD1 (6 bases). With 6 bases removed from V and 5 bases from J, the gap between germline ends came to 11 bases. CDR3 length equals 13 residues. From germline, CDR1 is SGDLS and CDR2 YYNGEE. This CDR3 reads CASNQQGTGELFF. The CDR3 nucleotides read TGTGCCAGCAACCAACAGGGAACCGGGGAGCTGTTTTTT.

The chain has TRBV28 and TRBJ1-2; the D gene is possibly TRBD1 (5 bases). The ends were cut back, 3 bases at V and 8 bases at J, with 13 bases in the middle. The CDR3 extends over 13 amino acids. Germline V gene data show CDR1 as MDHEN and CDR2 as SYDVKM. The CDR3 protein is CASSFQGGGGYTF. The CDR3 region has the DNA TGTGCCAGCAGTTTTCAGGGAGGAGGAGGCTACACCTTC.

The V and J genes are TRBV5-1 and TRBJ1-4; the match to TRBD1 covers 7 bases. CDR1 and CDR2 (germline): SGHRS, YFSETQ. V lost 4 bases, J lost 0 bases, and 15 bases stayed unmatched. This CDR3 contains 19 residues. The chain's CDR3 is CASSATGALNLATNEKLFF. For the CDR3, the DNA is TGCGCCAGCAGCGCCACAGGGGCCTTAAACCTCGCAACTAATGAAAAACTGTTTTTT.

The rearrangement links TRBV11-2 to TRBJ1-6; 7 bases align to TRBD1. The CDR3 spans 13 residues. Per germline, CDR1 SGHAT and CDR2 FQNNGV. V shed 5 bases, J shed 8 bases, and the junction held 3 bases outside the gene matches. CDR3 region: CASSRDSHSPLHF. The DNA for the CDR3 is TGTGCCAGCAGCCGGGACAGCCATTCACCCCTCCACTTT.

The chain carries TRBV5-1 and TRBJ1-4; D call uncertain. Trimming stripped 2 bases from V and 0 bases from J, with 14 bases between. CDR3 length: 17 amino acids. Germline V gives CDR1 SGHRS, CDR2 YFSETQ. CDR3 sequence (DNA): TGCGCCAGCAGCTTAGGACCGACTACAGCAACTAATGAAAAACTGTTTTTT. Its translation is CASSLGPTTATNEKLFF. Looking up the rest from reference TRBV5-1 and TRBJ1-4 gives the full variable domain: KAGVTQTPRYLIKTRGQQVTLSCSPISGHRSVSWYQQTPGQGLQFLFEYFSETQRNKGNFPGRFSGRQFSNSRSEMNVSTLELGDSALYLCASSLGPTTATNEKLFFGSGTQLSVL.

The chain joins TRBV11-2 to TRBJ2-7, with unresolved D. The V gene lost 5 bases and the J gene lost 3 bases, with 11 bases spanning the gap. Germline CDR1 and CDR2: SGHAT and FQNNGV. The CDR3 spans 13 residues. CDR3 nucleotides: TGTGCCAGCAGCCTCGGGTCCTTCTACGAGCAGTACTTC. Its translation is CASSLGSFYEQYF.

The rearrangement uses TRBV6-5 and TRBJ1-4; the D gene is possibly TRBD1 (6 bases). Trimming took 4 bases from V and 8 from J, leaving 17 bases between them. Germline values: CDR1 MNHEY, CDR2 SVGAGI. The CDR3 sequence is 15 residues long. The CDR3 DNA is TGTGCCAGCAGTTCAACAGGGCCCCCTCGGGAAAAACTGTTTTTT. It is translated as CASSSTGPPREKLFF.

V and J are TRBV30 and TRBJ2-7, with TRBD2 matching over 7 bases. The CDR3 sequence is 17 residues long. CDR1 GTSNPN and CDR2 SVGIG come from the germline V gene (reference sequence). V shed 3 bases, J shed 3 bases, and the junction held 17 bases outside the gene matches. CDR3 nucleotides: TGTGCCTGGAGGCGGGGGTGGACCTCCCGGGGTCTCTACGAGCAGTACTTC. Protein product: CAWRRGWTSRGLYEQYF.

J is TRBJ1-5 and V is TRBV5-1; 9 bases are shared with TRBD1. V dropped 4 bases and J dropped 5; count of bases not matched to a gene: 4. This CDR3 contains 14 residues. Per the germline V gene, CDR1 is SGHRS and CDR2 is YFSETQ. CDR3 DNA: TGCGCCAGCAGCCTAGGGGACAGGGATCAGCCCCAGCATTTT. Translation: CASSLGDRDQPQHF.

CDR3 protein: CASSPQGGRDIVELFF. The CDR3 DNA sequence: TGTGCCAGCAGCCCCCAAGGCGGGAGGGATATTGTGGAGCTGTTTTTT. The V and J genes are TRBV4-2 and TRBJ2-2; TRBD2 agrees at 9 bases. The length of the CDR3 is 16 residues. The V segment lost 4 bases and the J segment 10 bases; nucleotides outside the gene matches: 13. In germline, CDR1 is LGHNA, CDR2 YNFKEQ.

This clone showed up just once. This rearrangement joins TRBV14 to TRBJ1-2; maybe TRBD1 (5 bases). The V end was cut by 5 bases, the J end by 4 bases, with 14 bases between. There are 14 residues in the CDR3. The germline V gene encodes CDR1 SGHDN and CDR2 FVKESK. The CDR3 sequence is CASSRNTGGYGYTF. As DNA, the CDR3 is TGTGCCAGCAGCAGAAATACAGGCGGCTATGGCTACACCTTC.

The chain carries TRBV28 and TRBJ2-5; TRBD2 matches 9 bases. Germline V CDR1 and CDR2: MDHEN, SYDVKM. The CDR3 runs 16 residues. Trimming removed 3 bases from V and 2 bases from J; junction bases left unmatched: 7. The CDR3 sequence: CASSFIAGVGQETQYF. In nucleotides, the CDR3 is TGTGCCAGCAGTTTTATAGCGGGAGTAGGGCAAGAGACCCAGTACTTC.

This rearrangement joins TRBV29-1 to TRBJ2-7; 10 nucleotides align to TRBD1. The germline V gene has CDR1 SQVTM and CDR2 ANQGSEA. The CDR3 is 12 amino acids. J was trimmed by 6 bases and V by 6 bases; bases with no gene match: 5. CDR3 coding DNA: TGCAGCGTCAGGACAGGGGGGGGCGAGCAGTACTTC. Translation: CSVRTGGGEQYF.

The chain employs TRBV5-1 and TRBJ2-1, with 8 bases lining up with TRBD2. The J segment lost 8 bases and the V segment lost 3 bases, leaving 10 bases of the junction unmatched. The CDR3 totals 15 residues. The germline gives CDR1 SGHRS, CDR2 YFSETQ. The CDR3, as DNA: TGCGCCAGCAGCTCCCCCTCCGGGACTAGTGATGAGCAGTTCTTC. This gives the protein CASSSPSGTSDEQFF.

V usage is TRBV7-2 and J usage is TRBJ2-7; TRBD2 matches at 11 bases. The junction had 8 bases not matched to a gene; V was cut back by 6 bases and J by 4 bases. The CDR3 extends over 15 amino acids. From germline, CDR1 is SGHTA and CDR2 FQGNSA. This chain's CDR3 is CASRPTGTSGYEQYF. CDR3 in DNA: TGTGCCAGCAGACCTACCGGGACTAGCGGTTACGAGCAGTACTTC.

The CDR3 coding sequence is TGTGCCAGCAGCGTAGCCGGGAGGGATTCCGGGGAGCTGTTTTTT. As protein: CASSVAGRDSGELFF. The chain is built from TRBV9 and TRBJ2-2, with 8 positions matching TRBD2. Germline V CDR1 and CDR2: SGDLS, YYNGEE. Losses at the gene ends were 0 bases for V and 6 bases for J; bases not matched to a gene: 4. The CDR3 runs to 15 residues.

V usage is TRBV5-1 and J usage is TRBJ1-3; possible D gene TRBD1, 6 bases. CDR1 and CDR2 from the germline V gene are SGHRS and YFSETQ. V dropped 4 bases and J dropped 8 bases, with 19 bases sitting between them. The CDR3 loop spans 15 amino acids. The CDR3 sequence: CASSAGQGLRDTIYF. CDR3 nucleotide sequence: TGCGCCAGCAGCGCCGGGCAGGGGCTAAGAGACACCATATATTTT.